This T cell receptor (beta chain) was identified in a study of T-cell reconstitution after alpha-beta-depleted transplantation in children. Whole-study findings and limits: At the one-year point after transplant, T-cell counts and TCRbeta diversity were found to come mostly from T cells that had been newly produced.

CDR3 length: 12 residues. V dropped 4 bases and J dropped 3 bases, with 7 bases sitting between them. Germline V lookup: CDR1 SGHRS, CDR2 YFSETQ. This clonotype has ten or more counts. Its antigen is undetermined. Molecular barcoding with unique molecular identifiers was used for the TCRbeta library. TCRdb called the PCR reads again in MiXCR, with one record for every CDR3 protein. The sample consists of about 580,000 distinct CDR3 sequences, 23% of them appearing once. The V call is TRBV5-1, the J call TRBJ1-1; D call uncertain. The TCR originated in a boy in the first two years of life who had a stem cell transplant for acute myeloid leukemia, so the T cells may come from the graft donor. The specimen comprised PBMCs, mostly from graft donor cells, sampled 360 days after TCRalphabeta/CD19-depleted stem cell transplant. The CDR3 sequence: CASSKRDTEAFF. The DNA of the CDR3 is TGCGCCAGCAGCAAACGGGACACTGAAGCTTTCTTT.